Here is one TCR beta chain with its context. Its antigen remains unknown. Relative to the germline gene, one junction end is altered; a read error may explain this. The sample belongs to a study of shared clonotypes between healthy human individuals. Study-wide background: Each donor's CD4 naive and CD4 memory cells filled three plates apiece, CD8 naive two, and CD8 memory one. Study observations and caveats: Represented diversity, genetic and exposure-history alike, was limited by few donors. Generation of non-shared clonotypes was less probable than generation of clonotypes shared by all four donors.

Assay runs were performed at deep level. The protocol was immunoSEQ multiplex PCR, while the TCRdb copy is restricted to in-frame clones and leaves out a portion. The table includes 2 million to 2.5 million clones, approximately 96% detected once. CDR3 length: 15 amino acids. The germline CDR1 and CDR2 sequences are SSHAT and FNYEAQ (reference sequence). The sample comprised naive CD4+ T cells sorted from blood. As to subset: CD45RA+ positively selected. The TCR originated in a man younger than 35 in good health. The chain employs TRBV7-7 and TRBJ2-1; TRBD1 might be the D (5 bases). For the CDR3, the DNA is TGTGCTAGCAGCTTAAGTGGGGCCTCCTACAATGAGCAGTTCTTC. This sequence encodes CASSLSGASYNEQFF.